What follows are 21 T cell receptor beta chains derived from one specimen sequenced in a study of blood T cell repertoires in COVID-19. Some clones are missing from TCRdb's copy, which holds only in-frame ones; the method was immunoSEQ multiplex PCR. The profile shows fewer than 130,000 clones, approximately 85% of them singletons. What was sequenced was peripheral blood. Source of these receptors: a human donor in a cohort sampled during active COVID-19.

V usage is TRBV7-3 and J usage is TRBJ2-3, with 12 bases matching TRBD2. Trimming at V came to 5 bases and at J to 4 bases, leaving 10 bases not matched to a gene. This CDR3 comprises 17 residues. CDR1 is SGHTA and CDR2 is FQGTGA in the germline V gene. The CDR3 protein is CASSRYPSGGAADTQYF. CDR3 coding DNA: TGTGCCAGCAGCCGTTATCCTAGCGGGGGGGCGGCAGATACGCAGTATTTT.

This clone was recorded a few times. The V call is TRBV5-6, the J call TRBJ1-2; TRBD1 matches 8 bases. J gave up 6 bases and V 0 bases, and 13 bases lay outside the gene matches. This CDR3 has 17 amino acids. CDR1 SGHDT and CDR2 YYEEEE come from the germline V gene. The CDR3 sequence is CASSLALFLRGQDGYTF. CDR3 nucleotide sequence: TGTGCCAGCAGCTTGGCCCTCTTTCTCAGGGGGCAAGATGGCTACACCTTC.

This chain uses TRBV5-1 with TRBJ2-5; TRBD2 agrees at 13 bases. With 0 bases clipped from V and 2 bases from J, the junction kept 4 bases outside the gene matches. This CDR3 comprises 17 residues. Germline CDR1 reads SGHRS; CDR2 reads YFSETQ. The CDR3 loop is CASSLVGLAGAQETQYF. The CDR3 DNA reads as TGCGCCAGCAGCTTGGTAGGACTAGCGGGAGCTCAAGAGACCCAGTACTTC. The entire variable domain, with the rest obtained from reference TRBV5-1 and TRBJ2-5, is as follows: KAGVTQTPRYLIKTRGQQVTLSCSPISGHRSVSWYQQTPGQGLQFLFEYFSETQRNKGNFPGRFSGRQFSNSRSEMNVSTLELGDSALYLCASSLVGLAGAQETQYFGPGTRLLVL.

This chain links TRBV9 with TRBJ1-1; tentative D call: TRBD1 (6 bases). V was shortened by 3 bases and J by 3 bases, with 15 bases between the two germline ends. The CDR3 extends over 15 amino acids. From germline, CDR1 is SGDLS and CDR2 YYNGEE. The CDR3 here is CASSAHLKGDTEAFF. In DNA form, the CDR3 reads TGTGCCAGCAGCGCCCACCTTAAGGGGGACACTGAAGCTTTCTTT.

The chain combines TRBV5-4 with TRBJ2-1, with TRBD1 identical over 12 bases. The germline V gene has CDR1 SGHNT and CDR2 YYREEE (reference sequence). The length of the CDR3 is 15 residues. The ends lost 4 bases at V and 4 bases at J; junction bases unmatched: 3. DNA for the CDR3: TGTGCCAGCAGCCGGGGACAGGGGGCTTACAATGAGCAGTTCTTC. It codes for CASSRGQGAYNEQFF.

The chain recombines TRBV6-6 with TRBJ2-1; possible D gene TRBD2, 6 bases. The CDR3 sequence is 17 residues long. Trimming stripped 6 bases from V and 3 bases from J, with 21 bases between. CDR1 and CDR2 (germline): MNHNY, SVGAGI (reference sequence). The CDR3 DNA follows: TGTGCCAGCAGGCGAACAACCGGGACTTCGAGCTACAATGAGCAGTTCTTC. This translates into CASRRTTGTSSYNEQFF.

The chain employs TRBV28 and TRBJ2-7; a possible D gene is TRBD2 (6 bases). The germline CDR1 and CDR2 sequences are MDHEN and SYDVKM. V was shortened by 5 bases and J by 0 bases, with 20 bases between the two germline ends. The CDR3 length is 17 residues. The CDR3 is CASSPGSGRASSYEQYF. The CDR3 bases are TGTGCCAGCAGTCCGGGGAGCGGGCGGGCCAGCTCCTACGAGCAGTACTTC. Full variable domain (outside the CDR3, taken from reference TRBV28 and TRBJ2-7): DVKVTQSSRYLVKRTGEKVFLECVQDMDHENMFWYRQDPGLGLRLIYFSYDVKMKEKGDIPEGYSVSREKKERFSLILESASTNQTSMYLCASSPGSGRASSYEQYFGPGTRLTVT.

This clone has only a few counts. This chain links TRBV2 with TRBJ1-5; 11 bases are a match to TRBD1. V shed 8 bases and J 6 bases; nucleotides not matched to a gene: 6. Per germline, CDR1 SNHLY and CDR2 FYNNEI. The CDR3 runs to 14 residues. CDR3 loop: CASAGTGGGQPQHF. The CDR3 bases are TGTGCCAGCGCCGGGACAGGGGGAGGTCAGCCCCAGCATTTT.

J is TRBJ1-2 and V is TRBV19; 7 bases map to TRBD1. The CDR3 runs to 16 residues. V lost 2 bases and J lost 4; bases outside the gene matches: 10. Germline V lookup: CDR1 LNHDA, CDR2 SQIVND (reference sequence). Written as DNA, the CDR3 is TGTGCCAGTAGTATACATCAACAGGGGACATTCTATGGCTACACCTTC. Protein product: CASSIHQQGTFYGYTF.

This rearrangement joins TRBV6-6 to TRBJ2-3, with TRBD1 matching over 8 bases. This CDR3 comprises 14 residues. The trim removed 6 bases at V and 8 bases at J, leaving 10 bases unmatched. Germline-derived CDR1 and CDR2 are MNHNY and SVGAGI (reference sequence). CDR3 amino acids: CASSPQDRGGTQYF. CDR3 DNA sequence: TGTGCCAGCAGCCCACAAGACAGGGGTGGTACGCAGTATTTT.

The V and J genes are TRBV29-1 and TRBJ2-3, with 9 nucleotides matching TRBD2. Germline lookup yields CDR1 SQVTM and CDR2 ANQGSEA. Losses at the gene ends were 6 bases for V and 4 bases for J; bases not matched to a gene: 11. CDR3 size: 15 residues. This CDR3 reads CSVQTGRGGPDTQYF. The CDR3 nucleotides read TGCAGCGTGCAAACTGGGCGGGGGGGACCAGATACGCAGTATTTT.

The chain has TRBV5-6 and TRBJ2-1; 7 bases fit TRBD1. This CDR3 region has 15 residues. Trimming cost V 3 bases and J 3 bases; bases outside gene matches: 6. Germline V gene sequence: CDR1 SGHDT, CDR2 YYEEEE. The chain's CDR3 is CASSSSGQIYNEQFF. The CDR3 DNA sequence: TGTGCCAGCAGCTCGTCGGGACAGATCTACAATGAGCAGTTCTTC. Drawing the rest from reference TRBV5-6 and TRBJ2-1, the complete variable domain is DAGVTQSPTHLIKTRGQQVTLRCSPKSGHDTVSWYQQALGQGPQFIFQYYEEEERQRGNFPDRFSGHQFPNYSSELNVNALLLGDSALYLCASSSSGQIYNEQFFGPGTRLTVL.

The V call is TRBV6-1, the J call TRBJ2-1; possibly TRBD2 for D (5 bases). Trimming pared 0 bases from V and 8 bases from J, leaving 11 bases between. The germline V gene encodes CDR1 MNHNS and CDR2 SASEGT. This CDR3 is 14 amino acids long. The CDR3 reads CASSEALRGDEQFF. The CDR3 DNA is TGTGCCAGCAGTGAAGCGCTTCGGGGTGATGAGCAGTTCTTC.

V is TRBV3-1 (or the pseudogene TRBV3-2) and J is TRBJ1-1; no reliable D call. CDR1 and CDR2 (germline): LGHDT, YNNKEL (reference sequence). The CDR3 length is 14 residues. Trimming took off 0 bases at V and 3 bases at J, with 8 bases between the two ends. The CDR3 reads CASSQDSVYTEAFF. Here the CDR3 DNA reads TGTGCCAGCAGCCAAGATTCAGTTTACACTGAAGCTTTCTTT.

J is TRBJ1-4 and V is TRBV29-1; D is uncertain. Germline CDR1 and CDR2: SQVTM and ANQGSEA. With 6 bases removed from V and 1 base from J, the gap between germline ends came to 3 bases. This CDR3 contains 11 residues. CDR3 DNA sequence: TGCAGCGTCAGAACTAATGAAAAACTGTTTTTT. It codes for CSVRTNEKLFF.

The CDR3 protein is CASSGWEGPYNEQFF. The CDR3 DNA reads TGTGCCAGCAGTGGGTGGGAGGGGCCTTACAATGAGCAGTTCTTC. The chain combines TRBV2 with TRBJ2-1; the match to TRBD2 covers 7 bases. Losses at the gene ends were 4 bases for V and 4 bases for J; bases not matched to a gene: 7. CDR3 length: 15 amino acids. The germline V gene encodes CDR1 SNHLY and CDR2 FYNNEI.

The chain links TRBV5-1 to TRBJ2-2; TRBD1 aligns across 9 bases. Trimming cost V 4 bases and J 5 bases; bases outside gene matches: 6. Germline CDR1 is SGHRS and CDR2 is YFSETQ. The CDR3 totals 15 residues. Here the CDR3 DNA reads TGCGCCAGCAGCACCGGGACAGGGTTGACCGGGGAGCTGTTTTTT. As protein: CASSTGTGLTGELFF. The full variable domain, in which reference TRBV5-1 and TRBJ2-2 provide the parts outside the CDR3, is KAGVTQTPRYLIKTRGQQVTLSCSPISGHRSVSWYQQTPGQGLQFLFEYFSETQRNKGNFPGRFSGRQFSNSRSEMNVSTLELGDSALYLCASSTGTGLTGELFFGEGSRLTVL.

V usage is TRBV7-2 and J usage is TRBJ1-3; D may be TRBD1 (6 bases). Looked up from germline, CDR1 is SGHTA and CDR2 is FQGNSA. This CDR3 contains 15 residues. The V gene lost 3 bases and the J gene lost 4 bases, with 13 bases spanning the gap. Here the CDR3 DNA reads TGTGCCAGCAGCTTGTTACCAGGGGTCGGAAACACCATATATTTT. Translated, it gives CASSLLPGVGNTIYF.

The chain employs TRBV4-1 and TRBJ1-2, with a tentative D call TRBD1 (5 bases). The CDR3 consists of 16 residues. From germline, CDR1 is MGHRA and CDR2 YSYEKL. V lost 0 bases and J 0 bases, leaving 11 bases between the germline ends. The chain's CDR3 is CASSQDWGGSNYGYTF. In DNA, the CDR3 is TGCGCCAGCAGCCAAGATTGGGGCGGTTCTAACTATGGCTACACCTTC.

About this clone itself: A much larger clonotype is one base distant, so this may be a read error. The chain links TRBV7-9 to TRBJ2-1, with D possibly TRBD1 on 6 matching bases. V lost 2 bases to trimming and J lost 1 base, with 6 bases between them. The CDR3 is 14 residues long. CDR1 and CDR2 from the germline V gene are SEHNR and FQNEAQ (reference sequence). The CDR3 DNA reads TGTGCCAGCAGCTTACAGGGGTCCTACAATGAGCAGTTCTTC. It translates to CASSLQGSYNEQFF. The full variable domain, with the rest looked up from reference TRBV7-9 and TRBJ2-1, is DTGVSQNPRHKITKRGQNVTFRCDPISEHNRLYWYRQTLGQGPEFLTYFQNEAQLEKSRLLSDRFSAERPKGSFSTLEIQRTEQGDSAMYLCASSLQGSYNEQFFGPGTRLTVL.

The chain is built from TRBV4-1 and TRBJ2-3, with TRBD1 matching over 7 bases. The germline CDR1 and CDR2 sequences are MGHRA and YSYEKL. The V and J ends lost 3 bases and 3 bases, in that order; junction bases with no gene match: 12. The CDR3 sequence is 17 residues long. The CDR3 nucleotides are TGCGCCAGCAGCCAGGCCGCCCAGCAGGGGGAGACAGATACGCAGTATTTT. This codes for CASSQAAQQGETDTQYF.